A selection of T cell receptor beta chains follows, all from one sample in a study of blood T cell repertoires in COVID-19. The method was immunoSEQ multiplex PCR; TCRdb's version includes in-frame clones alone and lacks a portion of them. The repertoire holds about 100,000 clones, with around four fifths as singletons. The sample taken for sequencing was peripheral blood. The receptors stem from a woman between 65 and 79 years old with acute or convalescent COVID-19. Each CDR3 is given with its conserved first and last residue. D genes are given only for firm matches. Part of the rows lack a size; the others show once, few, many or a class for expanded clones.

clone_size,j_call,d_call,v_call,cdr3_nt,cdr3_aa
.,TRBJ1-5,.,TRBV9,TGTGCCAGCAGCGTCGGGAGTTATCAGCCCCAGCATTTT,CASSVGSYQPQHF
.,TRBJ2-3,TRBD2,TRBV19,TGTGCCAGTAGTTCACACCTAGCGGGGTCCGGCACAGATACGCAGTATTTT,CASSSHLAGSGTDTQYF
.,TRBJ2-5,TRBD2,TRBV11-2,TGTGCCAGCAGCTATGGCGGGGGGTATAGGGAGACCCAGTACTTC,CASSYGGGYRETQYF
.,TRBJ1-2,TRBD1,TRBV6-5,TGTGCCAGCAACCCGACAGGGGGCTCCTATGGCTACACCTTC,CASNPTGGSYGYTF
.,TRBJ1-1,TRBD1,TRBV7-3,TGTGCCAGCAGCCTGACAGGGGAGGTGGCTTTCTTT,CASSLTGEVAFF
.,TRBJ2-1,TRBD2,TRBV19,TGTGCCAGTAGTACCCGGACTAGCGAGGACGAGCAGTTCTTC,CASSTRTSEDEQFF
.,TRBJ2-7,TRBD1,TRBV5-6,TGTGCCAGCAGCTCCGGGACAGGGGCCTACGAGCAGTACTTC,CASSSGTGAYEQYF
few,TRBJ2-1,.,TRBV4-1,TGCGCCAGCAGCTTGGACGGGGTTGCCTACAATGAGCAGTTCTTC,CASSLDGVAYNEQFF
.,TRBJ2-4,TRBD2,TRBV28,TGTGCCAGCAGAAAGAGGGCGGGGGGGCTAGCCAAAAACATTCAGTACTTC,CASRKRAGGLAKNIQYF
.,TRBJ2-3,TRBD2,TRBV7-8,TGTGCCAGCAGCTTGGCGCCGCGGGGGGCTCTTAGTCCCTCAGATACGCAGTATTTT,CASSLAPRGALSPSDTQYF